This entry lists 23 T cell receptor beta chains sequenced from one sample in a study of CD8 T cells in Susac syndrome (dated by TCRdb to between 2017 and 2020). The library was produced with the immunoSEQ multiplex PCR assay. RNA was extracted with the RNeasy kit and about 0.5 to 1 ug was reverse transcribed using random hexamers. The public sequencing data were trimmed at Q25 with fastp and processed into clonotypes with MiXCR by TCRdb, which kept only in-frame beta chains. CDR3 protein duplicates are merged, each entry listing the most common genes and DNA. The sample includes some 450,000 distinct CDR3 sequences, with 85% to 90% observed a single time. The ten largest clones take up approximately 0.12% of the sample. Material: CD8+ T cells from PBMCs. These receptors were obtained from a human donor with multiple sclerosis.

The V gene is TRBV20-1, the J gene TRBJ1-2; no definite D call. CDR1 is DFQATT and CDR2 is SNEGSKA in the germline V gene (reference sequence). The V gene lost 6 bases and the J gene lost 8 bases, with 22 bases spanning the gap. The CDR3 contains 14 residues. CDR3 in amino acids: CSAQTGLSRDGYTF. CDR3 DNA: TGCAGTGCCCAGACGGGCCTTTCGCGAGACGGCTACACCTTC.

The V gene is TRBV4-1, the J gene TRBJ1-5, with D possibly matching TRBD1 (6 bases). Trimming removed 1 base at V and 0 bases at J, with 10 bases between. Germline V gene lookup returns CDR1 MGHRA and CDR2 YSYEKL. CDR3 size: 16 residues. In DNA form, the CDR3 reads TGCGCCAGCAGCCAAGGGACAGCTTATAGCAATCAGCCCCAGCATTTT. Residues: CASSQGTAYSNQPQHF.

As to this clonotype: At one of its ends the junction is not consistent with the germline gene, which may arise from a read error. The chain combines TRBV6-6 with TRBJ2-7; 7 nucleotides match TRBD2. The CDR3 runs 14 residues. Germline values: CDR1 MNHNY, CDR2 SVGAGI (reference sequence). The CDR3 DNA follows: TGTGCCAGCAGGCATCTAGCGGACTCCTACGAGCAGTGCTTC. Translated, it gives CASRHLADSYEQCF.

The rearrangement joins TRBV4-2 to TRBJ2-7; 7 nucleotides agree with TRBD1. V shed 1 base and J 2 bases; nucleotides not matched to a gene: 2. The CDR3 extends over 14 amino acids. CDR1 is LGHNA and CDR2 is YNFKEQ in the germline V gene. The CDR3 here is CASSQVQGAYEQYF. The CDR3 nucleotides read TGTGCCAGCAGCCAAGTTCAGGGGGCCTACGAGCAGTACTTC.

J is TRBJ1-1 and V is TRBV7-9, with D possibly being TRBD1 (5 bases). The V gene lost 1 base and the J gene lost 7 bases, with 10 bases spanning the gap. The CDR3 extends over 13 amino acids. Germline lookup yields CDR1 SEHNR and CDR2 FQNEAQ (reference sequence). The CDR3 loop reads CASSLVLGDEAFF. The CDR3 coding sequence is TGTGCCAGCAGCTTAGTTCTAGGGGATGAAGCTTTCTTT. Drawing the rest from reference TRBV7-9 and TRBJ1-1, the complete variable domain is DTGVSQNPRHKITKRGQNVTFRCDPISEHNRLYWYRQTLGQGPEFLTYFQNEAQLEKSRLLSDRFSAERPKGSFSTLEIQRTEQGDSAMYLCASSLVLGDEAFFGQGTRLTVV.

The V gene is TRBV19, the J gene TRBJ2-7; tentatively, D is TRBD1 (6 bases). The CDR3 extends over 15 amino acids. V lost 3 bases, J lost 2 bases, and 14 bases lay in between. The V gene's germline CDR1 is LNHDA and CDR2 SQIVND (reference sequence). CDR3 residues: CASSINSGDTYEQYF. The CDR3 DNA follows: TGTGCCAGTAGTATTAACTCAGGGGATACCTACGAGCAGTACTTC.

This clonotype appeared a few times. The rearrangement joins TRBV7-9 to TRBJ2-5; no clear D. Germline V CDR1 and CDR2: SEHNR, FQNEAQ (reference sequence). Deletions cut 1 base from V and 5 bases from J, with 5 bases between. CDR3 length: 12 residues. The CDR3 region is CASSLDSETQYF. DNA for the CDR3: TGTGCCAGCAGCTTAGACTCCGAGACCCAGTACTTC. The full variable domain, in which reference TRBV7-9 and TRBJ2-5 provide the parts outside the CDR3, is DTGVSQNPRHKITKRGQNVTFRCDPISEHNRLYWYRQTLGQGPEFLTYFQNEAQLEKSRLLSDRFSAERPKGSFSTLEIQRTEQGDSAMYLCASSLDSETQYFGPGTRLLVL.

The chain joins TRBV6-2 or TRBV6-3 to TRBJ2-7; D perhaps matches TRBD1 (5 bases). Deletions cut 0 bases from V and 5 bases from J, with 11 bases between. The V gene's germline CDR1 is MNHEY and CDR2 SVGEGT. The CDR3 runs to 14 residues. CDR3 nucleotide sequence: TGTGCCAGCAGTTACTCCGGCCAGGGCGACGAGCAGTACTTC. Protein: CASSYSGQGDEQYF.

The table lists this clonotype with a count of one. This chain uses TRBV4-1 with TRBJ1-6; tentatively, D is TRBD1 (6 bases). This CDR3 is 15 amino acids long. V was pared by 4 bases and J by 9 bases, with 16 bases between. The germline gives CDR1 MGHRA, CDR2 YSYEKL. This CDR3 is CASSRSTGLSSPLHF. In DNA, the CDR3 is TGCGCCAGCAGCCGATCAACAGGGTTATCTTCACCCCTCCACTTT.

The chain uses TRBV19 and TRBJ2-7; no firm D call. The germline V and J ends were trimmed by 1 base and 1 base, with 8 bases remaining between them. The germline V gene has CDR1 LNHDA and CDR2 SQIVND (reference sequence). This CDR3 is built from 14 residues. For the CDR3, the DNA is TGTGCCAGTAGTATAGCGAGCCCATCCTACGAGCAGTACTTC. Translating it yields CASSIASPSYEQYF.

The chain combines TRBV11-2 with TRBJ1-1; D is unclear. Germline loops: CDR1 SGHAT, CDR2 FQNNGV. V was cut by 3 bases and J by 4 bases, with 18 bases left in between. This CDR3 comprises 16 residues. The DNA for the CDR3 is TGTGCCAGCAGCTTTAAACCGGGCCAACGTAGCACTGAAGCTTTCTTT. This translates into CASSFKPGQRSTEAFF.

This clonotype has more than one count but fewer than ten. CDR3 nucleotide sequence: TGTGCCAGTGGACCTAACACTGAAGCTTTCTTT. This sequence encodes CASGPNTEAFF. The chain carries TRBV19 and TRBJ1-1; D gene unclear. The CDR3 runs to 11 residues. The V and J ends lost 8 bases and 2 bases respectively, with 6 bases between them. The V gene's germline CDR1 is LNHDA and CDR2 SQIVND (reference sequence).

The CDR3 DNA reads TGCAGCGCCGTAGCCGGCAATCAGCCCCAGCATTTT. Its protein product is CSAVAGNQPQHF. The chain links TRBV29-1 to TRBJ1-5; D gene unclear. V was cut by 7 bases and J by 2 bases, with 9 bases left in between. The CDR3 totals 12 residues. Looked up from germline, CDR1 is SQVTM and CDR2 is ANQGSEA.

This chain uses TRBV6-2 or TRBV6-3 with TRBJ2-1, with D tentatively TRBD2 (5 bases). The CDR3 consists of 15 residues. The germline gives CDR1 MNHEY, CDR2 SVGEGT. The V and J ends lost 6 bases and 6 bases respectively, with 18 bases between them. The CDR3 DNA sequence: TGTGCCAGCAGCTCCGTAGCGTCCCTGATCAATGAGCAGTTCTTC. This translates into CASSSVASLINEQFF.

The chain recombines TRBV28 with TRBJ1-5; D is perhaps TRBD1 (6 bases). Germline V lookup: CDR1 MDHEN, CDR2 SYDVKM. V was clipped by 5 bases and J by 9 bases, with 20 bases between them. The CDR3 totals 15 residues. This chain's CDR3 is CASSVRDILTGPQHF. The CDR3 nucleotides read TGTGCCAGCAGTGTCCGGGACATTCTCACGGGGCCCCAGCATTTT.

The chain couples TRBV11-2 to TRBJ2-7, with TRBD1 as a possible D gene (6 bases). Germline CDR1 is SGHAT and CDR2 is FQNNGV. CDR3 length: 15 amino acids. V lost 3 bases and J 5 bases, leaving 17 bases between the germline ends. The CDR3 loop reads CASSFLGTLRDEQYF. The CDR3 DNA reads as TGTGCCAGCAGCTTCCTCGGGACACTCCGGGACGAGCAGTACTTC.

The chain has TRBV7-6 and TRBJ1-1, with D maybe TRBD1 (6 bases). Germline values: CDR1 SGHVS, CDR2 FNYEAQ. The CDR3 totals 15 residues. The V and J ends lost 1 base and 3 bases respectively, with 12 bases between them. CDR3 nucleotide sequence: TGTGCCAGCAGCTTAGTTATAGGGGGTGACACTGAAGCTTTCTTT. Translation: CASSLVIGGDTEAFF.

The CDR3 nucleotides are TGTGCCAGTAGCCCTGTCGGACTAGCCTACAATGAGCAGTTCTTC. Translated, it gives CASSPVGLAYNEQFF. The J gene is TRBJ2-1, the V gene TRBV19; 7 positions agree with TRBD2. The junction had 7 bases not matched to a gene; V was cut back by 6 bases and J by 2 bases. The CDR3 has 15 amino acids. Germline assignment: CDR1 LNHDA and CDR2 SQIVND (reference sequence).

The DNA for the CDR3 is TGCGCCAGCAGCCAAGTAACCGGGACAGGGGGCGGCTTGGGTCAGCCCCAGCATTTT. It is translated as CASSQVTGTGGGLGQPQHF. The rearrangement links TRBV4-1 to TRBJ1-5, with 12 positions matching TRBD1. V lost 1 base, J lost 6 bases, and 13 bases stayed unmatched. Germline CDR1 and CDR2: MGHRA and YSYEKL. The CDR3 totals 19 residues.

The V call is TRBV11-2, the J call TRBJ2-5, with 12 positions matching TRBD2. CDR3 length: 17 amino acids. Trimming removed 5 bases from V and 0 bases from J; junction bases left unmatched: 7. CDR1 and CDR2 from the germline V gene are SGHAT and FQNNGV. The CDR3 loop reads CASSIGLAGIYQETQYF. CDR3 nucleotides: TGTGCCAGCAGCATAGGACTAGCGGGGATATACCAAGAGACCCAGTACTTC.

J is TRBJ1-1 and V is TRBV27, with a tentative D call TRBD1 (5 bases). The V end lost 6 bases, the J end lost 0 bases, and 14 bases lay between the germline ends. The CDR3 extends over 15 amino acids. Germline assignment: CDR1 MNHEY and CDR2 SMNVEV (reference sequence). The DNA of the CDR3 is TGTGCCAGCAGCTCCATTCAGGGTGTGAACACTGAAGCTTTCTTT. This translates into CASSSIQGVNTEAFF.

The rearrangement links TRBV27 to TRBJ1-2; D ambiguous. V dropped 2 bases and J dropped 2 bases, with 12 bases sitting between them. Germline loops: CDR1 MNHEY, CDR2 SMNVEV (reference sequence). The CDR3 is made up of 15 amino acids. For the CDR3, the DNA is TGTGCCAGCAGTTTAAGTGTGGATTTGAACTATGGCTACACCTTC. As protein: CASSLSVDLNYGYTF.

The rearrangement uses TRBV25-1 and TRBJ2-5, with D hard to call. The CDR3 has 14 amino acids. Germline CDR1 MGHDK, CDR2 SYGVNS. With 2 bases removed from V and 5 bases from J, the gap between germline ends came to 12 bases. CDR3 protein: CASSEGVPRETQYF. As DNA, the CDR3 is TGTGCCAGCAGTGAAGGCGTCCCCAGGGAGACCCAGTACTTC.